This T cell receptor (beta chain) was observed in a study of PD-1 blockade in classical Hodgkin lymphoma. Study context: Once every 2 weeks, patients received intravenous nivolumab at 3 mg/kg.

The V end was cut by 3 bases, the J end by 9 bases, with 25 bases between. This CDR3 comprises 17 residues. Germline V gene sequence: CDR1 PRHDT, CDR2 FYEKMQ (reference sequence). Regarding the study as a whole: At baseline, newly diagnosed patients reportedly showed less TCR diversity than healthy donors.

Time point noted: cycle 4 day 1 (C4D1), after about 6 weeks of nivolumab. Each of the patients experienced relapse following autologous stem cell transplantation, and their brentuximab vedotin exposure differed. CD4+ T cells were purified from thawed PBMCs by negative selection. With respect to this clone: As yet, its antigen is unknown.

Repertoires were generated with immunoSEQ multiplex PCR, while TCRdb's copy carries only in-frame clones and drops some. The table has about 32,000 clones, roughly 90% seen once; the top ten hold 0.3%. J is TRBJ2-3 and V is TRBV13; the D gene could be TRBD1 or TRBD2 (6 bases each). The receptor was isolated from a human donor with classical Hodgkin lymphoma. The material sequenced was CD4+ T cells from blood, taken before the fourth cycle of nivolumab. This CDR3 is CASSFAQGGLGGNTQYF. For the CDR3, the DNA is TGTGCCAGCAGCTTCGCCCAAGGGGGGCTTGGCGGGAACACGCAGTATTTT.